The source of this T cell receptor (beta chain) is a study of CD8 T cells in ankylosing spondylitis. Worth noting for this clonotype: Its antigen is undetermined.

Trimming shortened V by 5 bases and J by 4 bases, and 11 bases separated the two germline ends. Germline V gene sequence: CDR1 MNHEY, CDR2 SVGEGT. The CDR3 sequence is 13 residues long. TCRdb re-analysed the 5' RACE reads in MiXCR, keeping a single row per CDR3 protein. This table holds 250,000 to 300,000 distinct CDR3 sequences, 15% to 25% found once. Study-level points and caveats: Reports say disease-linked clones showed up significantly more in matched ankylosing spondylitis synovial fluid. Made up of 7 to 9 highly homologous variants, a TCR beta motif appeared characteristic of ankylosing spondylitis blood.

This TCR came from a male donor with ankylosing spondylitis or in good health (not recorded which). The chain uses TRBV6-2 or TRBV6-3 and TRBJ1-2; weak D call: TRBD1 (6 bases). The sample comprised blood, either unsorted or a sorted T cell fraction (not recorded which). DNA of the CDR3: TGTGCCAGCAGTCCCCTGGACAGCTATGGCTACACCTTC. Translated, it gives CASSPLDSYGYTF.